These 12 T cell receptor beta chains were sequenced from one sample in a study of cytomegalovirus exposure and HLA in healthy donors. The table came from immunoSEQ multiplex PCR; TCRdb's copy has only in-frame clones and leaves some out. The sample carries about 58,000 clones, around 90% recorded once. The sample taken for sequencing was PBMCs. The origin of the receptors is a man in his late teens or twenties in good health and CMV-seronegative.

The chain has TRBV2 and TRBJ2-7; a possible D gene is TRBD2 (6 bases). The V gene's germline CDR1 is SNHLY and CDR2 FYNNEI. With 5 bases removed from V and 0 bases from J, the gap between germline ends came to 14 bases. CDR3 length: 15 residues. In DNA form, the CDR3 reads TGTGCCAGCAGTCCGATGGGGGGTATCTCCTACGAGCAGTACTTC. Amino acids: CASSPMGGISYEQYF.

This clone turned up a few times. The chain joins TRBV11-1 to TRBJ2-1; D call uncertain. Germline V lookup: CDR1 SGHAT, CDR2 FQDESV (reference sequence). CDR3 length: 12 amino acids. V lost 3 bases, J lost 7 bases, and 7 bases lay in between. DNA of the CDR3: TGTGCCAGCAGCTTCCAGGAAAATGAGCAGTTCTTC. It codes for CASSFQENEQFF.

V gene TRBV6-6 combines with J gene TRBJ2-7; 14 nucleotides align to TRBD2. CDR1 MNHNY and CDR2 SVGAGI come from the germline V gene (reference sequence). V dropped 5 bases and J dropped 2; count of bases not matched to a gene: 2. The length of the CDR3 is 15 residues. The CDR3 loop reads CASSRLAGGPYEQYF. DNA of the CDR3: TGTGCCAGCAGTCGACTAGCGGGAGGGCCCTACGAGCAGTACTTC.

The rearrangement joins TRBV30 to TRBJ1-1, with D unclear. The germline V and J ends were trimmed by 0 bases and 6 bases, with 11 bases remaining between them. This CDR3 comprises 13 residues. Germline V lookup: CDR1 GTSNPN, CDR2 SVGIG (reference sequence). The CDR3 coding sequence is TGTGCCTGGAGTGTGAGGGTGATGTCTGAAGCTTTCTTT. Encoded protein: CAWSVRVMSEAFF.

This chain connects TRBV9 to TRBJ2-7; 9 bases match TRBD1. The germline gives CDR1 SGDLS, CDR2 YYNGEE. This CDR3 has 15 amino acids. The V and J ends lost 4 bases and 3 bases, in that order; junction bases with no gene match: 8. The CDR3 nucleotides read TGTGCCAGCAGCTTTTCCGGGACAGGGTTCTACGAGCAGTACTTC. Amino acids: CASSFSGTGFYEQYF. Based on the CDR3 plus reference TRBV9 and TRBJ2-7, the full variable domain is DSGVTQTPKHLITATGQRVTLRCSPRSGDLSVYWYQQSLDQGLQFLIQYYNGEERAKGNILERFSAQQFPDLHSELNLSSLELGDSALYFCASSFSGTGFYEQYFGPGTRLTVT.

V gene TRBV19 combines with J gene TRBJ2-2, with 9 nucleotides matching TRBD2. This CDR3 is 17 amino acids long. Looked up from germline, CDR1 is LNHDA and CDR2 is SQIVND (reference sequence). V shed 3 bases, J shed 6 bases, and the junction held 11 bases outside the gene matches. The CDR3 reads CASSISSGNSYAGELFF. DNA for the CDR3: TGTGCCAGTAGTATCTCTAGCGGGAATTCTTATGCCGGGGAGCTGTTTTTT.

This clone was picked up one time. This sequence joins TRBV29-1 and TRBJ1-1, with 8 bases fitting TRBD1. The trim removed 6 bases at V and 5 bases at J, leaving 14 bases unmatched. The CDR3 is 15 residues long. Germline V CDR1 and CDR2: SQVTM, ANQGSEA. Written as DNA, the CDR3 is TGCAGCGTCACACAGACCGGCAGGGGGCATACTGAAGCTTTCTTT. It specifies CSVTQTGRGHTEAFF. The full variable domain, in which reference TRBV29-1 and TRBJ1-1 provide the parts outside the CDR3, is SAVISQKPSRDICQRGTSLTIQCQVDSQVTMMFWYRQQPGQSLTLIATANQGSEATYESGFVIDKFPISRPNLTFSTLTVSNMSPEDSSIYLCSVTQTGRGHTEAFFGQGTRLTVV.

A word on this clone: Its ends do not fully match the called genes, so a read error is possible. The CDR3 region is CASTEQGARQPQHF. CDR3 nucleotides: TGTGCCAGCACTGAACAGGGGGCCAGGCAGCCCCAGCATTTT. The rearrangement joins TRBV6-1 to TRBJ1-5, with TRBD1 identical over 9 bases. Per germline, CDR1 MNHNS and CDR2 SASEGT. The CDR3 covers 14 residues.

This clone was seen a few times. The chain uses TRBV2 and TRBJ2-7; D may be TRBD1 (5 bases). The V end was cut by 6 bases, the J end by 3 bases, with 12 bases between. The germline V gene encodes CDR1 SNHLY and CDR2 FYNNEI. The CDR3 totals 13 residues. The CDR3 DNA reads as TGTGCCAGCAGCGAGACCCAGGGCTACGAGCAGTACTTC. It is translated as CASSETQGYEQYF.

This CDR3 reads CASSPQGGPYEQYF. The CDR3 nucleotides are TGTGCCAGCAGCCCGCAAGGAGGGCCCTACGAGCAGTACTTC. This sequence joins TRBV7-3 and TRBJ2-7, with D perhaps matching TRBD2 (6 bases). Germline V lookup: CDR1 SGHTA, CDR2 FQGTGA. The CDR3 sequence is 14 residues long. V lost 5 bases and J lost 2, with 13 bases in between.

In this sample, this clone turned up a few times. Here the CDR3 reads CASIPGTGVTGELFF. The CDR3 coding sequence is TGTGCCAGTATTCCGGGGACAGGGGTAACCGGGGAGCTGTTTTTT. The chain links TRBV19 to TRBJ2-2, with 10 bases lining up with TRBD1. This CDR3 comprises 15 residues. V lost 7 bases to trimming and J lost 5 bases; unmatched junction nucleotides: 7. Germline lookup yields CDR1 LNHDA and CDR2 SQIVND (reference sequence).

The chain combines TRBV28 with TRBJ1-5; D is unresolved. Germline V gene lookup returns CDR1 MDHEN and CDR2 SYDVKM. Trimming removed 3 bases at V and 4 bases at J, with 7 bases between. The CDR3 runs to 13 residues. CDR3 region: CASSFEGNQPQHF. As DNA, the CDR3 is TGTGCCAGCAGTTTCGAGGGTAATCAGCCCCAGCATTTT.